These 23 T cell receptor beta chains share one sample of origin, sequenced in a study of cytomegalovirus exposure and HLA in healthy donors. Vbeta (60) and Jbeta (13) primers were used in the PCR. Measured with immunoSEQ multiplex PCR; TCRdb has only the in-frame clones, and not every one. The sample lists 76,000 or so clones, roughly 85% seen once, with 2.5% in the top ten. Sequencing used PBMCs. The source of these receptors is a man aged 30-40 years in good health and CMV-seronegative.

The chain employs TRBV11-2 and TRBJ1-2, with a possible D match to TRBD1 (6 bases). This CDR3 is 19 amino acids long. V was pared by 3 bases and J by 4 bases, with 27 bases between. Looked up from germline, CDR1 is SGHAT and CDR2 is FQNNGV. The CDR3 spells CASSFNYPDIKKGGYGYTF. CDR3 DNA: TGTGCCAGCAGCTTTAACTATCCGGACATCAAAAAAGGGGGCTATGGCTACACCTTC.

V and J are TRBV6-5 and TRBJ2-7; TRBD2 matches at 7 bases. The CDR3 is 11 residues long. Losses at the gene ends were 7 bases for V and 5 bases for J; bases not matched to a gene: 2. The germline V gene has CDR1 MNHEY and CDR2 SVGAGI. The CDR3 protein is CASTRGDEQYF. The CDR3, as DNA: TGTGCCAGCACCCGGGGGGACGAGCAGTACTTC.

With respect to this clone: Other nucleotide sequences from this sample produce the same CDR3. The chain is built from TRBV18 and TRBJ1-1, with D maybe TRBD1 (6 bases). Germline V gene data show CDR1 as KGHSH and CDR2 as LQKENI. With 3 bases removed from V and 1 base from J, the gap between germline ends came to 6 bases. CDR3 length: 13 amino acids. The CDR3 DNA follows: TGTGCCAGCTCACCGGGACAGAACACTGAAGCTTTCTTT. Encoded protein: CASSPGQNTEAFF.

The J gene is TRBJ2-3, the V gene TRBV6-5; a possible D gene is TRBD2 (6 bases). The V and J ends lost 6 bases and 6 bases respectively, with 16 bases between them. The V gene's germline CDR1 is MNHEY and CDR2 SVGAGI. This CDR3 is 14 amino acids long. The CDR3 spells CASRHSFRGDTQYF. The DNA of the CDR3 is TGTGCCAGCAGACACTCGTTCCGGGGGGATACGCAGTATTTT.

Remarks on this clone: One junction end does not reproduce the germline sequence, and a read error may be involved. The chain is built from TRBV27 and TRBJ1-4; maybe TRBD1 (5 bases). The CDR3 length is 16 residues. Germline V CDR1 and CDR2: MNHEY, SMNVEV (reference sequence). The CDR3 sequence is CARSASAGPTNEKLFF. The CDR3 nucleotides read TGTGCCCGCAGTGCCAGCGCAGGGCCAACTAATGAAAAACTGTTTTTT.

The rearrangement uses TRBV10-2 and TRBJ2-2; 10 bases align to TRBD2. CDR1 is WSHSY and CDR2 is SAAADI in the germline V gene. The CDR3 spans 17 residues. Trimming at V came to 4 bases and at J to 7 bases, leaving 12 bases not matched to a gene. The CDR3: CASSVRAGTSVNGELFF. Written as DNA, the CDR3 is TGCGCCAGCAGTGTACGGGCGGGGACTAGCGTAAACGGGGAGCTGTTTTTT.

The J gene is TRBJ2-1, the V gene TRBV5-1, with 7 bases aligning to TRBD1. The germline V gene has CDR1 SGHRS and CDR2 YFSETQ. The CDR3 is 18 amino acids. V lost 4 bases, J lost 1 base, and 14 bases stayed unmatched. The CDR3 bases are TGCGCCAGCAGCACCCCGACAGGGTTCCACCTTTCCTACAATGAGCAGTTCTTC. Its translation: CASSTPTGFHLSYNEQFF.

The CDR3 protein is CASGLGLGGVGNEQFF. The CDR3 nucleotides are TGTGCTAGTGGTTTGGGCCTGGGGGGGGTGGGCAATGAGCAGTTCTTC. J is TRBJ2-1 and V is TRBV12-5; 7 bases map to TRBD2. CDR3 length: 16 residues. Per germline, CDR1 LGHNT and CDR2 FRNRAP. With 1 base clipped from V and 6 bases from J, the junction kept 9 bases outside the gene matches. The entire variable domain, with the rest obtained from reference TRBV12-5 and TRBJ2-1, is as follows: DARVTQTPRHKVTEMGQEVTMRCQPILGHNTVFWYRQTMMQGLELLAYFRNRAPLDDSGMPKDRFSAEMPDATLATLKIQPSEPRDSAVYFCASGLGLGGVGNEQFFGPGTRLTVL.

This sequence joins TRBV12-5 and TRBJ1-5, with TRBD1 identical over 9 bases. In germline, CDR1 is LGHNT, CDR2 FRNRAP. V shed 4 bases and J 5 bases; nucleotides not matched to a gene: 3. This CDR3 contains 14 residues. CDR3 coding DNA: TGTGCTAGTGGTTCGGGACAGGGCCATCAGCCCCAGCATTTT. Residues: CASGSGQGHQPQHF.

This clone was observed a single time. The rearrangement joins TRBV15 to TRBJ1-4; D is unresolved. With 0 bases removed from V and 0 bases from J, the gap between germline ends came to 14 bases. CDR1 and CDR2 from the germline V gene are LNHNV and YYDKDF (reference sequence). The CDR3 sequence is 18 residues long. CDR3 in DNA: TGTGCCACCAGCAGAGACTTGAACCGACACTCAACTAATGAAAAACTGTTTTTT. Encoded protein: CATSRDLNRHSTNEKLFF.

V is TRBV10-3 and J is TRBJ1-2, with a possible D match to TRBD1 (6 bases). CDR1 is ENHRY and CDR2 is SYGVKD in the germline V gene. V lost 6 bases to trimming and J lost 2 bases, with 19 bases between them. This CDR3 is built from 16 residues. The chain's CDR3 is CAISPGGGTGNYGYTF. The CDR3 nucleotides are TGTGCCATCAGCCCGGGGGGGGGTACAGGGAACTATGGCTACACCTTC.

The chain links TRBV5-1 to TRBJ1-1; 7 bases match TRBD1. The germline CDR1 and CDR2 sequences are SGHRS and YFSETQ. The CDR3 is made up of 15 amino acids. Trimming cost V 0 bases and J 4 bases; bases outside gene matches: 6. DNA of the CDR3: TGCGCCAGCAGCTTGGGGACAGGAGCAGGCACTGAAGCTTTCTTT. Encoded protein: CASSLGTGAGTEAFF.

This chain joins TRBV11-2 and TRBJ2-1; the match to TRBD2 covers 8 bases. Trimming removed 8 bases from V and 8 bases from J; junction bases left unmatched: 17. Germline V gene sequence: CDR1 SGHAT, CDR2 FQNNGV. This CDR3 has 16 amino acids. This CDR3 is CASDQNLGRGTHEQFF. CDR3 nucleotide sequence: TGTGCCAGCGACCAGAACCTCGGGAGGGGTACCCATGAGCAGTTCTTC.

Here the CDR3 reads CASSSGTGVSGYTF. CDR3 nucleotides: TGTGCCAGCAGTTCAGGGACAGGGGTGAGTGGCTACACCTTC. The chain carries TRBV27 and TRBJ1-2; 10 positions match TRBD1. This CDR3 is built from 14 residues. Germline assignment: CDR1 MNHEY and CDR2 SMNVEV (reference sequence). Trimming took 4 bases from V and 7 from J; bases not matched to a gene: 6.

In its sample, this clone was seen a few times. J is TRBJ2-1 and V is TRBV4-3, with 11 bases fitting TRBD2. Germline CDR1 is LGHNA and CDR2 is YSLEER. The CDR3 contains 14 residues. V was clipped by 8 bases and J by 10 bases; unmatched bases: 10. In DNA, the CDR3 is TGCGCCAGCGGAAGGACTAGCGGGTTCGGGGAGCAGTTCTTC. It yields the protein CASGRTSGFGEQFF.

This chain connects TRBV4-3 to TRBJ2-7; D is unresolved. V gave up 1 base and J gave up 6 bases, with 16 bases separating them. Germline V gives CDR1 LGHNA, CDR2 YSLEER. The CDR3 covers 15 residues. The CDR3 is CASSQGSAQLFEQYF. For the CDR3, the DNA is TGCGCCAGCAGCCAAGGATCGGCACAGTTATTCGAGCAGTACTTC.

The rearrangement uses TRBV7-9 and TRBJ2-5, with TRBD1 matching over 9 bases. This CDR3 spans 16 amino acids. CDR1 is SEHNR, CDR2 FQNEAQ, per germline (reference sequence). J was trimmed by 1 base and V by 3 bases; bases with no gene match: 6. The CDR3, as DNA: TGTGCCAGCAGCTTCAATACGGGACAGGGCCAAGAGACCCAGTACTTC. This encodes CASSFNTGQGQETQYF.

The chain uses TRBV2 and TRBJ1-5; no firm D call. Germline V gene sequence: CDR1 SNHLY, CDR2 FYNNEI. The length of the CDR3 is 14 residues. Trimming removed 6 bases at V and 6 bases at J, with 15 bases between. CDR3 sequence: CASSLSDGRQPQHF. CDR3 DNA: TGTGCCAGCAGCCTTAGCGATGGGCGTCAGCCCCAGCATTTT.

This chain links TRBV7-9 with TRBJ2-7; 8 bases line up with TRBD1. CDR1 is SEHNR, CDR2 FQNEAQ, per germline (reference sequence). Losses at the gene ends were 4 bases for V and 4 bases for J; bases not matched to a gene: 9. This CDR3 comprises 15 residues. The CDR3, as DNA: TGTGCCAGCAGCTCCATGGGACAGGACTTGTACGAGCAGTACTTC. Amino acids: CASSSMGQDLYEQYF.

In the case of this clone: Different DNA sequences within this sample yield the same CDR3. This rearrangement joins TRBV29-1 to TRBJ2-1, with 7 bases matching TRBD2. Unmatched junction bases numbered 4, after V lost 1 base and J lost 7 bases. Germline V lookup: CDR1 SQVTM, CDR2 ANQGSEA. This CDR3 region has 13 residues. The CDR3: CSVEGGRRNEQFF. CDR3 DNA: TGCAGCGTTGAAGGCGGGAGAAGGAATGAGCAGTTCTTC.

The chain joins TRBV19 to TRBJ2-7, with a weak D call TRBD2 (5 bases). The CDR3 consists of 16 residues. Per germline, CDR1 LNHDA and CDR2 SQIVND (reference sequence). Deletions cut 5 bases from V and 1 base from J, with 18 bases between. The CDR3 coding sequence is TGTGCCAGTAGTCCTGTTGGGAGTAGAGGATCCTACGAGCAGTACTTC. It is translated as CASSPVGSRGSYEQYF.

The rearrangement joins TRBV6-1 to TRBJ2-1; 7 bases map to TRBD2. The CDR3 sequence is 15 residues long. Per the germline V gene, CDR1 is MNHNS and CDR2 is SASEGT. The V segment lost 6 bases and the J segment 0 bases; nucleotides outside the gene matches: 5. CDR3 DNA sequence: TGTGCCAGCAGGGCGGGAGTTAGCTCCTACAATGAGCAGTTCTTC. Its protein product is CASRAGVSSYNEQFF.

This clone was seen a few times. The rearrangement links TRBV6-5 to TRBJ1-1, with TRBD1 matching 7 bases. The CDR3 is 12 residues long. V was clipped by 5 bases and J by 5 bases; unmatched bases: 2. Per the germline V gene, CDR1 is MNHEY and CDR2 is SVGAGI. The CDR3 loop is CASSQGGTEAFF. CDR3 in DNA: TGTGCCAGCAGTCAGGGGGGTACTGAAGCTTTCTTT.